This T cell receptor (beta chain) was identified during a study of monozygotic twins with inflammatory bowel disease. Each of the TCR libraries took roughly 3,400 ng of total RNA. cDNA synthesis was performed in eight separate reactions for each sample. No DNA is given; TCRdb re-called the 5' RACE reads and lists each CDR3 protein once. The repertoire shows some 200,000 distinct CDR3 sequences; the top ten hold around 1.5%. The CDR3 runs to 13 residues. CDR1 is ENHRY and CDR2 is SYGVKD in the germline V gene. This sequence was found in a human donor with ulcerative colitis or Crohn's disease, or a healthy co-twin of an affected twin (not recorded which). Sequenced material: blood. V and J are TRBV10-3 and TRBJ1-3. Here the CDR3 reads CATLLGFGNTIYF.